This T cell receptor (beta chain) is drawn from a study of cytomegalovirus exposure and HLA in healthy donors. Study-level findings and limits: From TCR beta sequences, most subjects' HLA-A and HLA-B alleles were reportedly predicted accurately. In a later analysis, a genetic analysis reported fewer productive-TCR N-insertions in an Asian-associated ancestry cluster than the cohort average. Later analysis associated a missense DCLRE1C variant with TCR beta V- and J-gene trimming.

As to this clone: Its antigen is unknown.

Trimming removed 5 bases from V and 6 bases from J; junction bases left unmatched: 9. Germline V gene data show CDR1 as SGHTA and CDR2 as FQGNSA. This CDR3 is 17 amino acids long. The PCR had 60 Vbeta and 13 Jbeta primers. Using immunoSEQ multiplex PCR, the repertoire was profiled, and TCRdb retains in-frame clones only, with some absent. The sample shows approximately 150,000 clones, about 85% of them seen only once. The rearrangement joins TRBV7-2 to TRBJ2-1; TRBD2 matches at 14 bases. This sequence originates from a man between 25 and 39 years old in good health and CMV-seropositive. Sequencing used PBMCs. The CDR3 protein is CASSLRQGLAGVNEQFF. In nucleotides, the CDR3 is TGTGCCAGCAGCCTTCGACAGGGACTAGCGGGAGTCAATGAGCAGTTCTTC.